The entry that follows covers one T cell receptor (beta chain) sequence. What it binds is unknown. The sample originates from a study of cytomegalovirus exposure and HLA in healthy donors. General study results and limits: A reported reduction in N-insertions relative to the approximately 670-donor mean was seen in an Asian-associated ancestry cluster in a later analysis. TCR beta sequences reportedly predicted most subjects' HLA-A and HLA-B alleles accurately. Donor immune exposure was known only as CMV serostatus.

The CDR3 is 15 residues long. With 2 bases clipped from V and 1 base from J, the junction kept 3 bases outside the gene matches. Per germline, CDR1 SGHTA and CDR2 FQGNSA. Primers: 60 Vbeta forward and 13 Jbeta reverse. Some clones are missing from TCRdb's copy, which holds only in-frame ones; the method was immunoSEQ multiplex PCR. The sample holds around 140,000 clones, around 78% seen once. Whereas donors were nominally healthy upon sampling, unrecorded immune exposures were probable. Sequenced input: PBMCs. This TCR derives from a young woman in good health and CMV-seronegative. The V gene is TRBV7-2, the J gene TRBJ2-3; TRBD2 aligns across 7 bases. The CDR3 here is CASSLLAGGTDTQYF. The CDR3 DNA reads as TGTGCCAGCAGCTTACTGGCGGGGGGCACAGATACGCAGTATTTT.